This TCR beta chain emerged from a study of shared clonotypes between healthy human individuals. About the research overall: Three CD4 naive, three CD4 memory, two CD8 naive and one CD8 memory plate were used per donor. Study-level findings and limits: The study sampled only blood, and tissue repertoires likely differ.

The CDR3 is made up of 12 amino acids. Looked up from germline, CDR1 is SGHVS and CDR2 is FNYEAQ. The germline V and J ends were trimmed by 1 base and 6 bases, with 7 bases remaining between them. CD8 cells regarded as naive lacked CD45RO, were positively chosen for CCR7, and omitted terminally differentiated effector memory CD45RA+ cells. The material for each subset, its genomic DNA, was split evenly across several immunoSEQ plates. The sorted-subset replicate PCRs were given about 210 ng DNA, which is 30,000 to 35,000 T cell genomes. Sequencing was performed with immunoSEQ multiplex PCR; in TCRdb, only in-frame clones are kept and a portion is missing. The sample yields hundreds of thousands of clones, 98% seen once. Turning to this clone: Its antigen is currently unknown. The same CDR3 is also encoded by other DNA sequences in this sample.

The sequencing sample was made of naive CD8+ T cells sorted from blood. This receptor was taken from a man in his thirties or forties in good health. V is TRBV7-6 and J is TRBJ2-7, with D maybe TRBD1 (6 bases). The chain's CDR3 is CASSLGRGEQYF. The CDR3 DNA sequence: TGTGCCAGCAGCTTAGGCAGGGGCGAGCAGTACTTC.